Following are 32 T cell receptor beta chains from one sample sequenced in a study of vaccination effects on CD4 cells after COVID-19. Expansion of antigen-specific CD4+ T cells with viral peptide pools was carried out by the ViraFEST assay before sequencing. Cultured cells yielded isolated CD4+ T cells after 10 days. Subjects were given two BNT162b2 or mRNA-1273 vaccine doses. No cognate antigen is known for these TCRs. Sequenced by immunoSEQ multiplex PCR; TCRdb stores in-frame clones only, minus some. The profile shows roughly 15,000 clones, approximately 70% of them singletons. Source: CD4+ T cells from PBMCs cultured with SARS-CoV-2 spike peptides, taken after COVID-19 vaccination. The source is a human donor who received a COVID-19 vaccine.

The V gene is TRBV20-1, the J gene TRBJ2-3; unclear D gene. V lost 2 bases, J lost 6 bases, and 6 bases lay in between. The germline V gene encodes CDR1 DFQATT and CDR2 SNEGSKA (reference sequence). CDR3 length: 11 amino acids. DNA for the CDR3: TGCAGTGCTAGATTCGGGGATACGCAGTATTTT. Protein product: CSARFGDTQYF.

The chain carries TRBV20-1 and TRBJ1-4, with a weak D call TRBD1 (6 bases). This CDR3 region has 14 residues. Trimming removed 3 bases at V and 7 bases at J, with 15 bases between. Germline V gene sequence: CDR1 DFQATT, CDR2 SNEGSKA (reference sequence). The CDR3 here is CSASVAGVSEKLFF. CDR3 in DNA: TGCAGTGCTAGTGTGGCAGGGGTTAGTGAAAAACTGTTTTTT.

V gene TRBV2 combines with J gene TRBJ2-7, with TRBD2 matching over 7 bases. The V gene's germline CDR1 is SNHLY and CDR2 FYNNEI. The CDR3 loop spans 12 amino acids. The V segment lost 7 bases and the J segment 2 bases; nucleotides outside the gene matches: 2. The CDR3: CASMAGAYEQYF. The CDR3, as DNA: TGTGCCAGCATGGCGGGGGCCTACGAGCAGTACTTC.

V and J are TRBV19 and TRBJ1-2; possibly TRBD1 for D (5 bases). V lost 5 bases, J lost 4 bases, and 11 bases lay in between. In germline, CDR1 is LNHDA, CDR2 SQIVND (reference sequence). The CDR3 extends over 13 amino acids. For the CDR3, the DNA is TGTGCCAGTAGTTGGGACCGAATCTATGGCTACACCTTC. Its translation: CASSWDRIYGYTF.

In this sample, this clone is medium-sized (0.01 to 0.1%). The chain uses TRBV30 and TRBJ2-5, with 11 bases identical to TRBD2. The junction had 8 bases not matched to a gene; V was cut back by 1 base and J by 4 bases. The length of the CDR3 is 16 residues. CDR1 is GTSNPN and CDR2 is SVGIG in the germline V gene (reference sequence). The CDR3, as DNA: TGTGCCTGGAGTGGGTTAGCGGGAGGGATGTTAGAGACCCAGTACTTC. The encoded protein is CAWSGLAGGMLETQYF.

This clone is classed as large. V and J are TRBV7-9 and TRBJ2-1; a possible D gene is TRBD2 (5 bases). The CDR3 sequence is 15 residues long. V dropped 5 bases and J dropped 9 bases, with 20 bases sitting between them. CDR1 and CDR2 (germline): SEHNR, FQNEAQ (reference sequence). The CDR3 loop reads CASSPRELVSAEQFF. Written as DNA, the CDR3 is TGTGCCAGCAGCCCGAGGGAACTAGTTTCCGCTGAGCAGTTCTTC.

The rearrangement uses TRBV6-5 and TRBJ2-6, with unresolved D. V was cut by 0 bases and J by 4 bases, with 4 bases left in between. The CDR3 has 14 amino acids. Germline CDR1 and CDR2: MNHEY and SVGAGI. The CDR3: CASSYSSGANVLTF. Written as DNA, the CDR3 is TGTGCCAGCAGTTACTCGAGCGGGGCCAACGTCCTGACTTTC.

The V and J genes are TRBV5-1 and TRBJ2-1, with 9 bases lining up with TRBD2. The trim removed 0 bases at V and 8 bases at J, leaving 6 bases unmatched. This CDR3 region has 15 residues. Germline assignment: CDR1 SGHRS and CDR2 YFSETQ. This CDR3 is CASSLGAGGPHEQFF. CDR3 sequence (DNA): TGCGCCAGCAGCTTGGGGGCGGGAGGGCCGCATGAGCAGTTCTTC.

The chain uses TRBV2 and TRBJ1-2; 7 bases are shared with TRBD1. Germline V gives CDR1 SNHLY, CDR2 FYNNEI. V trimming: 3 bases; J trimming: 5 bases; junction bases outside the gene matches: 3. This CDR3 is built from 13 residues. CDR3 nucleotide sequence: TGTGCCAGCAGTGATGACAGGGAGTATGGCTACACCTTC. This translates into CASSDDREYGYTF.

The J gene is TRBJ2-1, the V gene TRBV7-2; D is unresolved. The CDR3 has 13 amino acids. CDR1 SGHTA and CDR2 FQGNSA come from the germline V gene. The V end was cut by 5 bases, the J end by 7 bases, with 12 bases between. The CDR3 DNA follows: TGTGCCAGCAGCCCTCGATCTGGGAATGAGCAGTTCTTC. As protein: CASSPRSGNEQFF.

The chain employs TRBV28 and TRBJ1-1, with 8 nucleotides matching TRBD1. The CDR3 runs 14 residues. V was pared by 6 bases and J by 1 base, with 4 bases of the junction left unmatched. Germline loops: CDR1 MDHEN, CDR2 SYDVKM. The CDR3 sequence is CASSPGGKNTEAFF. CDR3 DNA: TGTGCCAGCAGCCCAGGGGGCAAGAACACTGAAGCTTTCTTT.

The sample holds a few counts of this clone. The chain is built from TRBV20-1 and TRBJ1-2; D unclear. The CDR3 has 11 residues. The germline V gene encodes CDR1 DFQATT and CDR2 SNEGSKA (reference sequence). V was pared by 3 bases and J by 5 bases, with 7 bases between. The CDR3 coding sequence is TGCAGTGCTAGTGGGAGGTATGGCTACACCTTC. As protein: CSASGRYGYTF.

This clone has a handful of counts. The DNA of the CDR3 is TGCGCCAGCAGCCCCCCATTGGCGGGGACGACCAATGAGCAGTTCTTC. Protein product: CASSPPLAGTTNEQFF. The gene calls are TRBV4-1 and TRBJ2-1; tentatively, D is TRBD2 (6 bases). V lost 4 bases, J lost 6 bases, and 19 bases lay in between. The CDR3 covers 16 residues. Germline V CDR1 and CDR2: MGHRA, YSYEKL.

The chain couples TRBV2 to TRBJ2-3; D is ambiguous. Trimming left V 2 bases short and J 3 bases short, with 3 bases between. The CDR3 runs to 12 residues. The germline V gene has CDR1 SNHLY and CDR2 FYNNEI. As DNA, the CDR3 is TGTGCCAGCAGTGAATCAACAGATACGCAGTATTTT. This encodes CASSESTDTQYF.

This clone was counted between two and nine times. The rearrangement uses TRBV10-3 and TRBJ1-2, with 9 bases that match TRBD1. In germline, CDR1 is ENHRY, CDR2 SYGVKD. V gave up 4 bases and J gave up 3 bases; unmatched junction bases: 9. CDR3 size: 16 residues. The chain's CDR3 is CAISARRGQGYYGYTF. DNA for the CDR3: TGTGCCATCAGTGCTCGAAGGGGACAGGGTTACTATGGCTACACCTTC.

V and J are TRBV5-1 and TRBJ1-1, with TRBD1 matching 11 bases. This CDR3 is 15 amino acids long. Per germline, CDR1 SGHRS and CDR2 YFSETQ. With 4 bases clipped from V and 5 bases from J, the junction kept 7 bases outside the gene matches. CDR3 sequence reads: CASSRGGTGGTEAFF. CDR3 DNA sequence: TGCGCCAGCAGCCGTGGAGGGACAGGGGGTACTGAAGCTTTCTTT.

This rearrangement joins TRBV7-2 to TRBJ1-3, with D tentatively TRBD1 (5 bases). The CDR3 has 16 residues. The V gene lost 1 base and the J gene lost 0 bases, with 10 bases spanning the gap. Germline lookup yields CDR1 SGHTA and CDR2 FQGNSA. CDR3 DNA: TGTGCCAGCAGCTTAGGACAGCTGAGCTCTGGAAACACCATATATTTT. Its protein is CASSLGQLSSGNTIYF.

This chain joins TRBV7-2 and TRBJ2-5, with 9 positions matching TRBD2. The CDR3 spans 16 residues. V lost 0 bases to trimming and J lost 5 bases; unmatched junction nucleotides: 7. Per the germline V gene, CDR1 is SGHTA and CDR2 is FQGNSA. CDR3 nucleotide sequence: TGTGCCAGCAGCTTAGCGCGGGGCGGGGGGGTGGAGACCCAGTACTTC. This translates into CASSLARGGGVETQYF.

V gene TRBV5-1 combines with J gene TRBJ2-3; 10 bases line up with TRBD1. Germline V lookup: CDR1 SGHRS, CDR2 YFSETQ. Unmatched junction bases numbered 11, after V lost 3 bases and J lost 4 bases. This CDR3 has 17 amino acids. The CDR3 DNA is TGCGCCAGCAGCTCAAGGGCGACAGGGGGCGCACCAGATACGCAGTATTTT. This codes for CASSSRATGGAPDTQYF.

Here the CDR3 reads CASSSLGDTQYF. CDR3 nucleotide sequence: TGTGCCAGCAGTTCGCTCGGGGATACGCAGTATTTT. V is TRBV27 and J is TRBJ2-3; D is unresolved. With 4 bases removed from V and 6 bases from J, the gap between germline ends came to 8 bases. CDR1 is MNHEY and CDR2 is SMNVEV in the germline V gene (reference sequence). This CDR3 has 12 amino acids.

This clone appeared once. V and J are TRBV3-1 (or the pseudogene TRBV3-2) and TRBJ1-3; maybe TRBD1 (5 bases). Between the trimmed V and J ends, which lost 0 bases and 0 bases, there was a span of 9 bases. Germline-derived CDR1 and CDR2 are LGHDT and YNNKEL (reference sequence). The CDR3 is made up of 16 amino acids. The DNA for the CDR3 is TGTGCCAGCAGCCAAGACCGGGACCTCTCTGGAAACACCATATATTTT. Translated, it gives CASSQDRDLSGNTIYF.

This clone showed up many times. The genes are TRBV27 and TRBJ2-3; maybe TRBD2 (7 bases). CDR1 is MNHEY and CDR2 is SMNVEV in the germline V gene (reference sequence). CDR3 length: 17 residues. Trimming took off 2 bases at V and 1 base at J, with 16 bases between the two ends. CDR3 coding DNA: TGTGCCAGCAGTTTACTAGCCGGGGGGCCTGGCACAGATACGCAGTATTTT. Amino acid sequence: CASSLLAGGPGTDTQYF.

In DNA, the CDR3 is TGTGCCAGTAGTTGGGGGGACAGTTCCGATAGCAATCAGCCCCAGCATTTT. Its protein is CASSWGDSSDSNQPQHF. The V call is TRBV19, the J call TRBJ1-5, with 7 bases identical to TRBD1. The germline gives CDR1 LNHDA, CDR2 SQIVND (reference sequence). This CDR3 region has 17 residues. J was trimmed by 0 bases and V by 5 bases; bases with no gene match: 10.

This clone was observed a few times. The chain recombines TRBV6-2 or TRBV6-3 with TRBJ1-1; 7 bases match TRBD1. The CDR3 length is 15 residues. Germline trimming cut 4 bases from V and 1 base from J; bases unmatched to any gene: 6. Germline lookup yields CDR1 MNHEY and CDR2 SVGEGT. The CDR3 spells CASSSHRGKNTEAFF. In DNA form, the CDR3 reads TGTGCCAGCAGTTCGCACAGGGGCAAGAACACTGAAGCTTTCTTT.

This clone was seen only once. The chain employs TRBV11-2 and TRBJ2-7; 7 bases align to TRBD1. This CDR3 is 13 amino acids long. The germline V gene encodes CDR1 SGHAT and CDR2 FQNNGV. Trimming at V came to 5 bases and at J to 3 bases, leaving 4 bases not matched to a gene. CDR3: CASSRWDSYEQYF. CDR3 nucleotides: TGTGCCAGCAGCCGCTGGGACAGCTACGAGCAGTACTTC. Together with reference TRBV11-2 and TRBJ2-7, the CDR3 gives the full variable domain: EAGVAQSPRYKIIEKRQSVAFWCNPISGHATLYWYQQILGQGPKLLIQFQNNGVVDDSQLPKDRFSAERLKGVDSTLKIQPAKLEDSAVYLCASSRWDSYEQYFGPGTRLTVT.

This CDR3 reads CAISESWFVGGESPLHF. CDR3 nucleotide sequence: TGTGCCATCAGTGAGTCGTGGTTTGTAGGGGGGGAGTCACCCCTCCACTTT. This rearrangement joins TRBV10-3 to TRBJ1-6, with D maybe TRBD1 (6 bases). The V gene's germline CDR1 is ENHRY and CDR2 SYGVKD. V gave up 0 bases and J gave up 10 bases, with 19 bases separating them. There are 17 residues in the CDR3.

The gene calls are TRBV5-6 and TRBJ2-5, with 7 bases that match TRBD2. J lost 6 bases, V lost 0 bases, and 5 bases had no gene match. The CDR3 has 14 amino acids. In germline, CDR1 is SGHDT, CDR2 YYEEEE. The CDR3 nucleotides are TGTGCCAGCAGCTTGGGGACTAGAGCAAAGACCCAGTACTTC. It encodes CASSLGTRAKTQYF.

By sample share, this clone is medium-sized. The chain employs TRBV18 and TRBJ1-1, with D uncertain. The germline V and J ends were trimmed by 5 bases and 11 bases, with 15 bases remaining between them. The CDR3 contains 12 residues. Germline-derived CDR1 and CDR2 are KGHSH and LQKENI. CDR3 bases: TGTGCCAGCTCAACGGAACGAGTCTCGGCTTTCTTT. This sequence encodes CASSTERVSAFF.

The J gene is TRBJ2-5, the V gene TRBV6-5; D might be TRBD1 (6 bases). Trimming left V 6 bases short and J 7 bases short, with 21 bases between. Per the germline V gene, CDR1 is MNHEY and CDR2 is SVGAGI. The CDR3 spans 15 residues. This CDR3 is CASSQTGTPPGTQYF. The CDR3 region has the DNA TGTGCCAGCAGCCAGACCGGGACACCCCCAGGGACCCAGTACTTC.

The V and J genes are TRBV6-5 and TRBJ2-5; tentative D call: TRBD2 (5 bases). The germline gives CDR1 MNHEY, CDR2 SVGAGI. The CDR3 contains 13 residues. Trimming pared 7 bases from V and 5 bases from J, leaving 14 bases between. CDR3 residues: CASTGVIGETQYF. CDR3 DNA: TGTGCCAGCACCGGGGTGATCGGGGAGACCCAGTACTTC.

This clone was observed a few times. The CDR3 protein is CASRRGQGGNSPLHF. In DNA form, the CDR3 reads TGTGCCAGCAGGAGAGGACAGGGTGGGAATTCACCCCTCCACTTT. This sequence joins TRBV28 and TRBJ1-6; TRBD1 matches at 8 bases. Germline CDR1 reads MDHEN; CDR2 reads SYDVKM. This CDR3 has 15 residues. The ends lost 6 bases at V and 7 bases at J; junction bases unmatched: 8.

The chain is built from TRBV19 and TRBJ1-1; a weak D match, TRBD1 (5 bases). This CDR3 is 13 amino acids long. In germline, CDR1 is LNHDA, CDR2 SQIVND (reference sequence). The V gene lost 3 bases and the J gene lost 8 bases, with 13 bases spanning the gap. CDR3 protein: CASSMRGEAEAFF. The CDR3 DNA reads as TGTGCCAGTAGTATGAGGGGAGAGGCGGAAGCTTTCTTT.